One and the same sample provided the 19 T cell receptor beta chains below, sequenced in a study of OX40 agonist ivuxolimab in advanced cancers. TCRdb's table, derived via immunoSEQ multiplex PCR, lists solely in-frame clones and lacks some. The table lists about 25,000 clones, approximately 90% of them singletons. The specimen comprised CD4+ or CD8+ T cells sorted from blood, sampled in a trial of the OX40 agonist ivuxolimab. The receptors were sampled from an adult with an advanced solid tumor such as melanoma, head and neck, liver or kidney cancer.

V usage is TRBV19 and J usage is TRBJ2-7; 10 positions match TRBD2. CDR3 length: 18 residues. From germline, CDR1 is LNHDA and CDR2 SQIVND (reference sequence). Unmatched junction bases numbered 15, after V lost 4 bases and J lost 3 bases. The CDR3 loop reads CASSTGGGWTSGLYEQYF. Written as DNA, the CDR3 is TGTGCCAGTAGTACCGGGGGCGGTTGGACTAGCGGACTCTACGAGCAGTACTTC.

The chain combines TRBV7-2 with TRBJ1-2; tentative D call: TRBD1 (5 bases). From germline, CDR1 is SGHTA and CDR2 FQGNSA. The CDR3 has 17 amino acids. V was trimmed by 0 bases and J by 1 base, leaving 15 bases between them. The CDR3 region has the DNA TGTGCCAGCAGCTTAGCGGCAGGGATGGGACTTAACTATGGCTACACCTTC. As protein: CASSLAAGMGLNYGYTF.

The chain combines TRBV11-3 with TRBJ2-1; no definite D call. The germline V gene has CDR1 SGHNT and CDR2 YENEEA. CDR3 length equals 15 residues. The ends were cut back, 3 bases at V and 6 bases at J, with 15 bases in the middle. In nucleotides, the CDR3 is TGTGCCAGCAGCTTGGTATTCCTAGATTTCAATGAGCAGTTCTTC. This encodes CASSLVFLDFNEQFF.

The chain employs TRBV4-3 and TRBJ2-7; 9 bases match TRBD1. The trim removed 0 bases at V and 4 bases at J, leaving 7 bases unmatched. The CDR3 consists of 16 residues. The germline CDR1 and CDR2 sequences are LGHNA and YSLEER. CDR3 region: CASSQDSTGGGYEQYF. CDR3 sequence (DNA): TGCGCCAGCAGCCAAGATAGCACAGGGGGCGGATACGAGCAGTACTTC.

The chain joins TRBV6-6 to TRBJ1-6, with unresolved D. CDR1 and CDR2 (germline): MNHNY, SVGAGI (reference sequence). Trimming pared 0 bases from V and 14 bases from J, leaving 17 bases between. This CDR3 contains 15 residues. The CDR3 reads CASSYSSPPVPSLHF. In DNA form, the CDR3 reads TGTGCCAGCAGTTACTCCAGCCCCCCCGTCCCATCCCTCCACTTT.

The rearrangement joins TRBV9 to TRBJ2-1; D is ambiguous. This CDR3 region has 15 residues. V shed 0 bases and J shed 0 bases, with 7 bases lying between them. Looked up from germline, CDR1 is SGDLS and CDR2 is YYNGEE. DNA for the CDR3: TGTGCCAGCAGCGTAGGTCTCGGCTCCTACAATGAGCAGTTCTTC. As protein: CASSVGLGSYNEQFF.

The V and J genes are TRBV6-1 and TRBJ1-2; D remains unclear. The CDR3 runs 13 residues. Germline V gene lookup returns CDR1 MNHNS and CDR2 SASEGT. The V and J ends lost 3 bases and 8 bases respectively, with 13 bases between them. The CDR3 loop reads CASSDVWANGYTF. CDR3 bases: TGTGCCAGCAGTGACGTCTGGGCGAACGGCTACACCTTC.

The V gene is TRBV9, the J gene TRBJ1-2, with 7 bases identical to TRBD1. After removal of 1 base from V and 5 bases from J, the junction contained 8 bases not matched to a gene. The CDR3 sequence is 15 residues long. Per the germline V gene, CDR1 is SGDLS and CDR2 is YYNGEE. CDR3 nucleotide sequence: TGTGCCAGCAGCGTAACCCTCACAGGGGCTTATGGCTACACCTTC. Its protein product is CASSVTLTGAYGYTF.

V is TRBV6-1 and J is TRBJ2-2; no reliable D call. V lost 0 bases to trimming and J lost 2 bases, with 7 bases between them. Germline assignment: CDR1 MNHNS and CDR2 SASEGT. This CDR3 is 15 amino acids long. Written as DNA, the CDR3 is TGTGCCAGCAGTGAAGCTTGGGGAAACACCGGGGAGCTGTTTTTT. This gives the protein CASSEAWGNTGELFF.

This clone was found once. V usage is TRBV2 and J usage is TRBJ2-3; D perhaps matches TRBD2 (7 bases). V dropped 8 bases and J dropped 6 bases, with 21 bases sitting between them. The CDR3 covers 15 residues. Per the germline V gene, CDR1 is SNHLY and CDR2 is FYNNEI. CDR3 in DNA: TGTGCCAGCCAAAAGGGGGGGCCTATCCGGGATACGCAGTATTTT. Translated, it gives CASQKGGPIRDTQYF.

This clone occurred once. V gene TRBV7-6 combines with J gene TRBJ2-7, with 8 bases that match TRBD2. Germline V lookup: CDR1 SGHVS, CDR2 FNYEAQ. The CDR3 consists of 16 residues. The V and J ends lost 1 base and 5 bases, in that order; junction bases with no gene match: 10. CDR3 bases: TGTGCCAGCAGCTTAGGAGTCGGGAGGGCTAGCAACGAGCAGTACTTC. Residues: CASSLGVGRASNEQYF.

The chain couples TRBV2 to TRBJ1-6; D is unresolved. In germline, CDR1 is SNHLY, CDR2 FYNNEI. The CDR3 is made up of 13 amino acids. Trimming removed 4 bases from V and 6 bases from J, with 7 bases in between. CDR3 nucleotides: TGTGCCAGCAGTGGGGCCCCTAATTCACCCCTCCACTTT. Protein product: CASSGAPNSPLHF.

V gene TRBV28 combines with J gene TRBJ1-2; D unclear. Trimming stripped 6 bases from V and 4 bases from J, with 12 bases between. Germline V lookup: CDR1 MDHEN, CDR2 SYDVKM. The CDR3 has 13 amino acids. The CDR3 is CASSPPRLYGYTF. The CDR3 coding sequence is TGTGCCAGCAGCCCTCCCCGCCTCTATGGCTACACCTTC.

The chain combines TRBV18 with TRBJ2-3; 14 positions match TRBD2. The CDR3 runs to 17 residues. From germline, CDR1 is KGHSH and CDR2 LQKENI. V trimming: 3 bases; J trimming: 3 bases; junction bases outside the gene matches: 5. CDR3: CASSPGGTSGSTDTQYF. CDR3 DNA: TGTGCCAGCTCACCTGGCGGGACTAGCGGGAGTACAGATACGCAGTATTTT.

The chain couples TRBV11-2 to TRBJ2-2, with 8 bases aligning to TRBD2. The CDR3 consists of 14 residues. The V gene's germline CDR1 is SGHAT and CDR2 FQNNGV. With 4 bases clipped from V and 10 bases from J, the junction kept 8 bases outside the gene matches. The CDR3 sequence is CASSYQAGAAELFF. As DNA, the CDR3 is TGTGCCAGCAGCTACCAAGCGGGGGCGGCGGAGCTGTTTTTT.

The gene calls are TRBV6-6 and TRBJ1-2, with 10 bases aligning to TRBD1. Germline values: CDR1 MNHNY, CDR2 SVGAGI (reference sequence). The CDR3 consists of 13 residues. The V and J ends lost 5 bases and 8 bases, in that order; junction bases with no gene match: 5. The DNA for the CDR3 is TGTGCCAGCAGTGAGACAGGGGGCAGAGGCTACACCTTC. This sequence encodes CASSETGGRGYTF.

The chain uses TRBV5-6 and TRBJ2-1; D gene uncertain. The germline gives CDR1 SGHDT, CDR2 YYEEEE. Trimming removed 4 bases from V and 7 bases from J, with 12 bases in between. The CDR3 totals 13 residues. The CDR3 here is CASSLGMSNEQFF. DNA of the CDR3: TGTGCCAGCAGCCTGGGCATGAGTAATGAGCAGTTCTTC.

V is TRBV7-9 and J is TRBJ2-7, with TRBD1 matching over 12 bases. J was trimmed by 2 bases and V by 5 bases; bases with no gene match: 10. Per germline, CDR1 SEHNR and CDR2 FQNEAQ (reference sequence). CDR3 length: 17 residues. The DNA of the CDR3 is TGTGCCAGCAGCGCTAAGGGGAGGGACAGGGGGCCCTACGAGCAGTACTTC. It codes for CASSAKGRDRGPYEQYF.

This clone was seen only once. The chain recombines TRBV27 with TRBJ1-4; 7 bases map to TRBD1. After removal of 5 bases from V and 2 bases from J, the junction contained 5 bases not matched to a gene. Germline values: CDR1 MNHEY, CDR2 SMNVEV (reference sequence). The CDR3 extends over 15 amino acids. CDR3 DNA: TGTGCCAGCAGTACGGACAGGACGACTAATGAAAAACTGTTTTTT. It is translated as CASSTDRTTNEKLFF.